This TCR beta chain was retrieved from a study of shared clonotypes between healthy human individuals. Here immunoSEQ multiplex PCR was the method, and the copy in TCRdb shows in-frame clones only, minus some. The sample lists 400,000 to 600,000 clones, over 75% occurring once. V was pared by 2 bases and J by 2 bases, with 13 bases between. CDR1 is MNHNS, CDR2 SASEGT, per germline. The CDR3 has 15 amino acids. Study observations and caveats: Limited genetic and exposure-history diversity came from having few donors.

Remarks on this clone: Its antigen remains unidentified. A much larger clone lies one base from this, so it may be a read error.

Recent vaccinations or acute infections were absent in the healthy HIV-negative adult donors. V gene TRBV6-1 combines with J gene TRBJ2-7; D unclear. The sample consisted of PBMCs. The source is a woman in her 40s in good health. Some clones in this sample may be carry-over from other donors' samples. The CDR3 loop is CASSEPWPSPYEQYF. CDR3 bases: TGTGCCAGCAGTGAACCCTGGCCCAGCCCCTACGAGCAGTACTTC.